These 4 T cell receptor beta chains share one sample of origin, sequenced in a study of blood T cell repertoires in COVID-19. Generated by immunoSEQ multiplex PCR, the TCRdb table keeps only in-frame clones and is missing some. The table has roughly 86,000 clones, around 86% seen once. The sample consisted of peripheral blood. The receptors shown here come from a man aged 35 to 55 with acute or convalescent COVID-19.

The chain carries TRBV7-6 and TRBJ2-1; 12 positions match TRBD2. This CDR3 has 20 amino acids. From germline, CDR1 is SGHVS and CDR2 FNYEAQ. Trimming took 0 bases from V and 0 from J; bases not matched to a gene: 9. CDR3 sequence (DNA): TGTGCCAGCAGCTTAGCATACAGACCGGGACTAGCGGGCTCCTACAATGAGCAGTTCTTC. It translates to CASSLAYRPGLAGSYNEQFF.

The chain recombines TRBV15 with TRBJ2-7; 14 nucleotides align to TRBD2. V lost 4 bases and J lost 12; bases outside the gene matches: 14. This CDR3 has 16 residues. Germline CDR1 and CDR2: LNHNV and YYDKDF (reference sequence). The CDR3 region has the DNA TGTGCCACCAGCACCCGACCAACGGGACTAGCGGGGGTTTTGTACTTC. It yields the protein CATSTRPTGLAGVLYF.

Written as DNA, the CDR3 is TGTGCCAGTAGTATTACAGGGCAGGAGACCCAGTACTTC. Its protein is CASSITGQETQYF. V is TRBV19 and J is TRBJ2-5; D is possibly TRBD1 (6 bases). Germline V gene sequence: CDR1 LNHDA, CDR2 SQIVND (reference sequence). This CDR3 is 13 amino acids long. Deletions cut 3 bases from V and 5 bases from J, with 10 bases between.

The chain combines TRBV30 with TRBJ1-3; no firm D call. V lost 5 bases and J lost 0, with 11 bases in between. Per germline, CDR1 GTSNPN and CDR2 SVGIG (reference sequence). The CDR3 runs to 14 residues. CDR3 sequence reads: CAWLENLSGNTIYF. CDR3 DNA: TGTGCCTGGCTCGAGAACCTCTCTGGAAACACCATATATTTT.